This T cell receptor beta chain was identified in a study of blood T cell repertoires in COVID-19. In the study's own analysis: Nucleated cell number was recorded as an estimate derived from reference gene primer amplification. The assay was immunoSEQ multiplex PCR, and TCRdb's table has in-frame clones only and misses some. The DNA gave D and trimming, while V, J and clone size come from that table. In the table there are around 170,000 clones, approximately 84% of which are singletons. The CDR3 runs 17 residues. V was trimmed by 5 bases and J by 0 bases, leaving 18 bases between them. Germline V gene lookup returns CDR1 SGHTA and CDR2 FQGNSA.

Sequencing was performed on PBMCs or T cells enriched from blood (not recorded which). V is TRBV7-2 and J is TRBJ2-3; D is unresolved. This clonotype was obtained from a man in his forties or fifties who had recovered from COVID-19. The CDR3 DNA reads TGTGCCAGCAGCCACAGTTCGTCGGTGCTAAGCACAGATACGCAGTATTTT. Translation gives CASSHSSSVLSTDTQYF.